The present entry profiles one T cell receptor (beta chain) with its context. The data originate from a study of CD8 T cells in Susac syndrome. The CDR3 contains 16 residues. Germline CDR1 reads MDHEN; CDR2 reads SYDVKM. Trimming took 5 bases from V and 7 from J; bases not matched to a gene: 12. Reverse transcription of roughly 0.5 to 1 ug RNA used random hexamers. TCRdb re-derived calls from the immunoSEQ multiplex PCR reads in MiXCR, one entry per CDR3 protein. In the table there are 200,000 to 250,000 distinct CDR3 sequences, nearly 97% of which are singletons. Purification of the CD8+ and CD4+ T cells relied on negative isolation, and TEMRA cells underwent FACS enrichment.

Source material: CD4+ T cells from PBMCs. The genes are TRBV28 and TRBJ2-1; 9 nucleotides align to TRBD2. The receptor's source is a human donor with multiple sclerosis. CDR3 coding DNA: TGTGCCAGCAGTGCGTACTCTAGCGGGAAGTCGAATGAGCAGTTCTTC. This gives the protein CASSAYSSGKSNEQFF.